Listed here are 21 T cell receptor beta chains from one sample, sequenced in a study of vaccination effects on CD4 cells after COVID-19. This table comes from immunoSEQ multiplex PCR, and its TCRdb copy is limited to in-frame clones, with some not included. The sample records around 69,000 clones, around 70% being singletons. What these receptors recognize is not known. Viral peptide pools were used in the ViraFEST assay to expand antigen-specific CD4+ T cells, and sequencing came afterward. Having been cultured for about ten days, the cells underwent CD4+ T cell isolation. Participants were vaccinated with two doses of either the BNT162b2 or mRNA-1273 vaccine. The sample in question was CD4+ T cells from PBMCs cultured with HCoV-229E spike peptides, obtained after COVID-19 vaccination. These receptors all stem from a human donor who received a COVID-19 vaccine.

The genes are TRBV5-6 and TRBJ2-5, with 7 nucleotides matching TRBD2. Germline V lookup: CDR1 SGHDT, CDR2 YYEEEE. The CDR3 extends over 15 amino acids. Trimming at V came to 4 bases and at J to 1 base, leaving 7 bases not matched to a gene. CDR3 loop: CASSRDGGIQETQYF. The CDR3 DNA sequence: TGTGCCAGCAGCCGGGACGGGGGGATCCAAGAGACCCAGTACTTC.

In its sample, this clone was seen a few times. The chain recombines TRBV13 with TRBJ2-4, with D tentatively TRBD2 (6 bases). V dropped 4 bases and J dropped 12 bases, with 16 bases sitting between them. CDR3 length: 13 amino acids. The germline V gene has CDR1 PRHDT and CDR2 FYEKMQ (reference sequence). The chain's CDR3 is CASSSSGTPRQYF. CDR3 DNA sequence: TGTGCCAGCAGCTCCTCCGGGACTCCGCGTCAGTACTTC.

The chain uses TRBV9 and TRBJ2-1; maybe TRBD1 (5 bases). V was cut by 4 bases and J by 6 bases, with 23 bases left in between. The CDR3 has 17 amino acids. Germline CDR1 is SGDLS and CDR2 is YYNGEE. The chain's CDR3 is CASSPRMVPQVSNEQFF. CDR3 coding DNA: TGTGCCAGCAGCCCCCGAATGGTCCCACAGGTGAGCAATGAGCAGTTCTTC.

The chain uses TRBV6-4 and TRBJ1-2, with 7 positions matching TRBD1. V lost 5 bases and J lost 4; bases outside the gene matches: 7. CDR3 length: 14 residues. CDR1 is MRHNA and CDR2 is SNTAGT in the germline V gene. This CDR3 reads CASSPGQTPYGYTF. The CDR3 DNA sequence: TGTGCCAGCAGTCCGGGACAGACTCCCTATGGCTACACCTTC.

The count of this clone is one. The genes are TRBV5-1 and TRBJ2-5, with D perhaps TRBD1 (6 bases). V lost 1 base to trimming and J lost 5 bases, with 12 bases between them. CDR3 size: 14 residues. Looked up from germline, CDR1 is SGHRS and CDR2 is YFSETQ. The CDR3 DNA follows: TGCGCCAGCAGCTTGCCTGGGGGCTCGGAGACCCAGTACTTC. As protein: CASSLPGGSETQYF.

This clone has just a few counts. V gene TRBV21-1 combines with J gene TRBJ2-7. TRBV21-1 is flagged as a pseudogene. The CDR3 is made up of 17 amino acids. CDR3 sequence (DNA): TGTGCCAGCAGCAAAGTCTCCCCCAGGGGAGGCACCTACGAGCAGTACGTC. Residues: CASSKVSPRGGTYEQYV.

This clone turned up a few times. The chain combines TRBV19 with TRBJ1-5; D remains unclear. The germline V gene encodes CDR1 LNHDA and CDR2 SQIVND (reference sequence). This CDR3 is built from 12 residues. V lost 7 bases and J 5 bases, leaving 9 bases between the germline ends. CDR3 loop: CASKDGDQPQHF. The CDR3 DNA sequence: TGTGCCAGTAAAGATGGGGATCAGCCCCAGCATTTT.

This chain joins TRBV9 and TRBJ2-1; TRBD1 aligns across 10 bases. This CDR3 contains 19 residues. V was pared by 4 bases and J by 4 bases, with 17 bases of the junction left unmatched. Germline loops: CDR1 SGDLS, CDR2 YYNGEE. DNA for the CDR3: TGTGCCAGCAGCCCAGATAGGGGACAGGGGAGTCATAGATACAATGAGCAGTTCTTC. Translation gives CASSPDRGQGSHRYNEQFF.

The CDR3: CASSYGYEQFF. The CDR3 region has the DNA TGTGCCAGCAGTTACGGGTATGAGCAGTTCTTC. V usage is TRBV6-6 and J usage is TRBJ2-1, with D uncertain. The V gene's germline CDR1 is MNHNY and CDR2 SVGAGI (reference sequence). The CDR3 contains 11 residues. V was trimmed by 2 bases and J by 8 bases, leaving 4 bases between them.

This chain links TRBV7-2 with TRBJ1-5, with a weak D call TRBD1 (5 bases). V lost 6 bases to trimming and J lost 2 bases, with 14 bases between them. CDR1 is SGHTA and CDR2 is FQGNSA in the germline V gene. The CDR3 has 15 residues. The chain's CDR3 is CASSVEWGGNQPQHF. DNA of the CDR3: TGTGCCAGCAGTGTAGAGTGGGGCGGCAATCAGCCCCAGCATTTT.

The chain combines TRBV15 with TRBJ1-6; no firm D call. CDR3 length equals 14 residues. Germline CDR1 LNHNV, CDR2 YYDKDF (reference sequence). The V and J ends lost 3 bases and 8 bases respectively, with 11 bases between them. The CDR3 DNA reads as TGTGCCACCAGCAGGACGATTACCGATTCACCCCTCCACTTT. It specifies CATSRTITDSPLHF.

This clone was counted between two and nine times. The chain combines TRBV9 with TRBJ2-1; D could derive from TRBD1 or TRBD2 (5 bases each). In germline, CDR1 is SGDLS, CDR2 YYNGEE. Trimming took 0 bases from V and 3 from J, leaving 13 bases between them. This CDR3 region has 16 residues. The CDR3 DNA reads TGTGCCAGCAGCGTAGATTCGAGGGGCGGCTACAATGAGCAGTTCTTC. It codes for CASSVDSRGGYNEQFF.

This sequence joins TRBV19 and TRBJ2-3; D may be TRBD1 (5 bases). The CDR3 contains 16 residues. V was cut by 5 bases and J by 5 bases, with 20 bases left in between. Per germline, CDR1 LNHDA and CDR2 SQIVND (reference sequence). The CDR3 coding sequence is TGTGCCAGTAGTCTCTTTCCAGGGTTGGGGCAAGATACGCAGTATTTT. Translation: CASSLFPGLGQDTQYF.

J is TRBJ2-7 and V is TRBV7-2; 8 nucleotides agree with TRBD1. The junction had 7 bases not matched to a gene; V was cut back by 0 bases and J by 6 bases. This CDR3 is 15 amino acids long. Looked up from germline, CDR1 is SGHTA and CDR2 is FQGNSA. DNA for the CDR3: TGTGCCAGCAGCTTAGCGGCCAGGGGGCGCGGCGAGCAGTACGTC. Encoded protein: CASSLAARGRGEQYV.

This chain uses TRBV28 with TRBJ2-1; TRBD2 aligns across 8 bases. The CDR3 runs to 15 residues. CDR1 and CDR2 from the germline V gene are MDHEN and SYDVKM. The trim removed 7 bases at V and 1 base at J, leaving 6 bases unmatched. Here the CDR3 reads CASNVPGGSYNEQFF. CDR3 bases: TGTGCCAGCAACGTTCCGGGGGGGTCCTACAATGAGCAGTTCTTC.

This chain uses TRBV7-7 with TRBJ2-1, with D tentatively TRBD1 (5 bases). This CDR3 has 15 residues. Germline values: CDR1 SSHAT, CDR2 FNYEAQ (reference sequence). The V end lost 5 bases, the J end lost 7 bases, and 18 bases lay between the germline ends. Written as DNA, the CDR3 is TGTGCCAGCAGCCCCGCCCCAGGGTCAATTAATGAGCAGTTCTTC. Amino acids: CASSPAPGSINEQFF.

The CDR3 spells CASSVALAGASGNTIYF. The CDR3 DNA reads TGTGCCAGCAGCGTAGCCCTAGCAGGGGCCTCCGGAAACACCATATATTTT. This chain connects TRBV9 to TRBJ1-3; tentatively, D is TRBD1 (6 bases). Germline V lookup: CDR1 SGDLS, CDR2 YYNGEE. V shed 0 bases and J shed 4 bases, with 17 bases lying between them. This CDR3 is 17 amino acids long. The full variable domain, completed using reference TRBV9 and TRBJ1-3, is DSGVTQTPKHLITATGQRVTLRCSPRSGDLSVYWYQQSLDQGLQFLIQYYNGEERAKGNILERFSAQQFPDLHSELNLSSLELGDSALYFCASSVALAGASGNTIYFGEGSWLTVV.

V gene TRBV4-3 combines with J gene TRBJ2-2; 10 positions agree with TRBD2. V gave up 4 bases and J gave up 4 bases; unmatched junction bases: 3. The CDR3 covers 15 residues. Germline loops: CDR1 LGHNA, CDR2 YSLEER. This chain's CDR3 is CASSLSGGSTGELFF. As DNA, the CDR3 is TGCGCCAGCAGCCTTAGCGGGGGGAGCACCGGGGAGCTGTTTTTT.

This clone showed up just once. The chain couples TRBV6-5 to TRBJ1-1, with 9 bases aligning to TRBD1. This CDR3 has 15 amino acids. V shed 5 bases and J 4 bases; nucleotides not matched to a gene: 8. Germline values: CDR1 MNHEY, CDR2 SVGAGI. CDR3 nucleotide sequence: TGTGCCAGCAGTCTACAGGACAGGGGAGGCACTGAAGCTTTCTTT. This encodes CASSLQDRGGTEAFF.

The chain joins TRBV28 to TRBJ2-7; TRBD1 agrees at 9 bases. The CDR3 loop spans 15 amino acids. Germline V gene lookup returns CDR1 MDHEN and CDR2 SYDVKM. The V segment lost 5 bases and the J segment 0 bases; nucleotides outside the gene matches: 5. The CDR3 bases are TGTGCCAGCAGTCCGGGGACAGGGCCCTCCTACGAGCAGTACGTC. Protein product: CASSPGTGPSYEQYV.

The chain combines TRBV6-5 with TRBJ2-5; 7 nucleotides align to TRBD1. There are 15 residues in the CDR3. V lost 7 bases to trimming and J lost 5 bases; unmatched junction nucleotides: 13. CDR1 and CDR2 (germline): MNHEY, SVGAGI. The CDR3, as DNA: TGTGCCAGCACCTCTTCGACAGGGCCCCAGGAGACCCAGTACTTC. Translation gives CASTSSTGPQETQYF.